This T cell receptor (beta chain) stems from a study of cytomegalovirus exposure and HLA in healthy donors (dated by TCRdb to about 2017). Regarding the complete study: A later analysis indicated that the 90 to 150 validation repertoires were generated on the platform also employed for the 700 or so repertoires of the first cohort. Along with the approximately 620-subject first cohort, a separate validation cohort of over a hundred different subjects was used. High-throughput TCR immunosequencing, statistical association of individual TCRs with disease status, and machine learning were combined to predict cytomegalovirus infection status. The study aimed to test whether cataloging public T cell receptors could reveal signatures of past pathogen exposure.

Overall results and qualifications from the work: A later analysis lacked HLA typing for the validation cohort, so it scored co-occurrence in that cohort across all 120 or so repertoires. In a later analysis, TCRs clustered in the first cohort were found to also tend to co-occur in the roughly 120 validation repertoires, with 94% of cluster scores above 0. The study gave a list of 150 to 200 TCR beta chains associated with cytomegalovirus. The authors suggested that the approach could potentially be generalized to other disease states and immunological phenotypes. Most TCR sequences were observed very rarely across donors, whereas some public TCRs were present in many individuals. The classifier was reported to diagnose cytomegalovirus status with high specificity and sensitivity in both the original and validation cohorts. In vitro tests confirmed that a few of the cytomegalovirus-associated TCR beta chains recognize cytomegalovirus antigens.

The library came from the immunoSEQ multiplex PCR assay. From the authors' description of their analysis: A statistical classification framework was built to diagnose cytomegalovirus status from the catalog of TCR beta chain sequences. Not all clones reach the TCRdb copy of this immuneACCESS table, which keeps in-frame sequences only. Checked studies attribute under half of the gap to unresolved V genes and leave the rest unexplained. From that table come the V and J calls and clone size; the DNA was used to work out D and trimming. The table for this sample lists 150,000 to 180,000 clones; about 86% of them were counted only once. The ten top clones hold 2.1% of the sample. For this clone: What this receptor recognizes is not known. No per-base quality is available; no much larger clone lies one base away.

The CDR1 and CDR2 encoded by the germline V gene are MDHEN and SYDVKM. From its cysteine to its phenylalanine, the CDR3 spans 17 amino acids. Only the CDR3 portion is preserved as DNA: 51 bases, with reading frame beginning at the first base. Trimming takes 7 bases from V and 0 bases from J, and the germline ends sit 19 bases apart. Donors formed part of the validation cohort, which comprised approximately 130 subjects and was distinct from the first cohort of some 700 subjects. Sequenced: PBMCs. This receptor was obtained from a human donor in good health. The chain links TRBV28 with TRBJ1-3, with the D gene not confidently named. The CDR3 protein: CASIPVMGSLSGNTIYF. The DNA sequence is given as TGTGCCAGCATCCCCGTAATGGGGAGTCTCTCTGGAAACACCATATATTTT.